The rows below give T cell receptor beta chains drawn from one sample of a study of T cells in severe cutaneous drug reactions. TCRdb reprocessed the multiplex PCR reads and reports one entry per CDR3 protein, with no DNA. The sample totals several thousand distinct CDR3 sequences. The sequenced material came from PBMCs. Every receptor here comes from a human donor with a severe cutaneous adverse drug reaction. Both conserved end residues are part of each CDR3. Part of the rows lack a size; the others show once, few, many or a class for expanded clones.

V gene	CDR3 length	clone size	J gene	CDR3 protein
TRBV20-1	14	-	TRBJ1-1	CSAKYGTLNTEAFF
TRBV6-5	15	medium-sized	TRBJ2-2	CASSYSTRGDGELFF
TRBV7-9	16	-	TRBJ2-5	CASSFFRDRPQETQYF
TRBV7-3	15	-	TRBJ1-6	CASSLQGQYNSPLHF
TRBV7-8	13	-	TRBJ1-1	CASSGLENTEAFF
TRBV4-1	14	medium-sized	TRBJ1-1	CASSQDRTGTEAFF
TRBV28	12	-	TRBJ2-7	CASSSRQYEQYF
TRBV19	16	-	TRBJ1-5	CASSIGQGAYNQPQHF
TRBV30	13	-	TRBJ2-1	CAWSVGGRNEQFF
TRBV28	18	medium-sized	TRBJ2-3	CASSVTGADFGPTDTQYF
TRBV7-9	17	-	TRBJ1-3	CASSIGQGTSSGNTIYF
TRBV5-4	13	-	TRBJ2-1	CASSYGLGNEQFF
TRBV6-1	16	medium-sized	TRBJ2-3	CASSLRAQAGADTQYF
TRBV5-1	17	-	TRBJ2-2	CASSLASDRDYLEELFF
TRBV5-5	13	-	TRBJ2-1	CASSLASNNEQFF
TRBV7-6	14	-	TRBJ2-7	CASSPTGMGYEQYF
TRBV11-2	15	-	TRBJ2-3	CASSFSQGLTDTQYF
TRBV27	13	medium-sized	TRBJ2-7	CASSFGYSYEQYF
TRBV6-5	15	medium-sized	TRBJ2-7	CASSYTSGSSYEQYF
TRBV7-9	13	medium-sized	TRBJ2-3	CASSLGSADTQYF
TRBV20-1	14	-	TRBJ1-1	CSASPGGWNTEAFF
TRBV4-3	13	medium-sized	TRBJ1-5	CASSQDPPQPQHF
TRBV7-3	15	-	TRBJ2-1	CASSLSPSSYNEQFF
TRBV11-2	14	-	TRBJ2-7	CASSPGGGPYEQYF
TRBV11-3	16	-	TRBJ2-1	CASSLGHRERFNEQFF
TRBV18	12	-	TRBJ1-1	CASSPGADPAFF
TRBV5-1	12	-	TRBJ2-5	CASSPNRETQYF
TRBV5-4	13	-	TRBJ1-2	CASSPEVSYGYTF
TRBV28	12	-	TRBJ1-2	CASGTLNYGYTF
TRBV2	11	-	TRBJ1-2	CASSGNYGYTF
TRBV15	15	medium-sized	TRBJ2-3	CATTRRTDLDDTQYF
TRBV6-5	16	medium-sized	TRBJ2-7	CASSYSFPPPGGEQYF
TRBV7-6	14	-	TRBJ2-7	CASSLSGLTYEQYF
TRBV27	11	medium-sized	TRBJ2-3	CASSTGQGVYF
TRBV7-9	19	-	TRBJ1-4	CASSLAIQARGRIPEKLFF
TRBV12-3/TRBV12-4	15	-	TRBJ1-2	CASTIRRQHNYGYTF
TRBV6-6	17	medium-sized	TRBJ2-5	CASSYGLAGGPGETQYF
TRBV12-3/TRBV12-4	17	-	TRBJ1-1	CASSSYQSTERVAEAFF
TRBV30	13	-	TRBJ1-1	CAWGVQGFAEASF
TRBV20-1	15	-	TRBJ2-3	CSARGYRARTDTQYF
TRBV18	15	-	TRBJ2-1	CASSPQAVSYNEQFF
TRBV7-7	17	medium-sized	TRBJ2-7	CASSSHGTSGGSYEQYF
TRBV2	12	-	TRBJ2-1	CAGTEEYNEQFF
TRBV12-3/TRBV12-4	15	-	TRBJ2-4	CASSLETRQKEIQYF
TRBV11-2	14	-	TRBJ2-5	CASSLDAGGQTQYF
TRBV4-1	13	medium-sized	TRBJ1-6	CASSQEGLSPLHF
TRBV15	16	-	TRBJ1-1	CATSGTGANLNTEAFF
TRBV20-1	14	-	TRBJ2-3	CSAPGLAGLDTQYF
TRBV5-1	15	-	TRBJ1-6	CASSVDLPYNSPLHF
TRBV9	18	-	TRBJ2-3	CASSGPADQAGVIDTQYF
TRBV6-1	14	large	TRBJ2-1	CASSWGSTYNEQFF
TRBV28	16	-	TRBJ2-1	CASSLMGTGSYNEQFF
TRBV10-2	12	-	TRBJ1-2	CASMKDSYGYTF